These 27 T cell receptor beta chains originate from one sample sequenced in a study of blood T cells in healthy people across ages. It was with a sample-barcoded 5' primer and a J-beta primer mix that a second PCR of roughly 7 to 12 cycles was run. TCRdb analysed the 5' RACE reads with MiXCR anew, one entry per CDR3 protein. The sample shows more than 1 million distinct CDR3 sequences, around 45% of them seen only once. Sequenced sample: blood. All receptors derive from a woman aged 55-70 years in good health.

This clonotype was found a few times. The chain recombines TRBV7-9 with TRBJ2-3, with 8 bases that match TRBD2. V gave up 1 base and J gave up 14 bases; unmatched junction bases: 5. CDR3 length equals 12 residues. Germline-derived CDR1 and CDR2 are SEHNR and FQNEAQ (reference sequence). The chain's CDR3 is CASSLESGSSYF. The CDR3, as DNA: TGTGCCAGCAGCTTAGAAAGCGGGAGCTCGTATTTT.

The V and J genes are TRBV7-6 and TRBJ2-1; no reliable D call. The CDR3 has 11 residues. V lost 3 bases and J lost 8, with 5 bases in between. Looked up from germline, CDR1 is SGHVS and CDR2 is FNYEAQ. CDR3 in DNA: TGTGCCAGCAGCTTTAAAGATGAGCAGTTCTTC. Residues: CASSFKDEQFF.

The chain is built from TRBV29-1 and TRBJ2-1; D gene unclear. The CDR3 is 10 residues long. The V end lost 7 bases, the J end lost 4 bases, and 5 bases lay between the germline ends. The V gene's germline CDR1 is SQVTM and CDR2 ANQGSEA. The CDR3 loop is CSGQYNEQFF. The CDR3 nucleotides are TGCAGCGGGCAGTACAATGAGCAGTTCTTC.

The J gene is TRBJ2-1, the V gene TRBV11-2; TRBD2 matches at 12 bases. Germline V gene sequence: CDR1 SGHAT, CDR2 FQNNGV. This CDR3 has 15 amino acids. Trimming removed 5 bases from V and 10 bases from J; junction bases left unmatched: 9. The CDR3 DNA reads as TGTGCCAGCAGCACCCGGACTAGCGGGGACGGGGAGCAGTTCTTC. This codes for CASSTRTSGDGEQFF.

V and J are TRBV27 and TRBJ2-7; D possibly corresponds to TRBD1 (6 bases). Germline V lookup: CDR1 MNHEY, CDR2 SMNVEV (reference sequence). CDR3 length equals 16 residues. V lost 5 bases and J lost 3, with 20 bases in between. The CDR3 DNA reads TGTGCCAGCAGTACCCAGAGCGGACAGAGCTACTACGAGCAGTACTTC. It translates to CASSTQSGQSYYEQYF.

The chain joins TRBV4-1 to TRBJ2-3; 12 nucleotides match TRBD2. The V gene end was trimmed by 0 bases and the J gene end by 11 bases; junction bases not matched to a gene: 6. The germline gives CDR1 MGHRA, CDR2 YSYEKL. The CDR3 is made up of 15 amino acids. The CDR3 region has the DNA TGCGCCAGCAGCCAAGAGGGAACTAGCGGGAGGAAGCAGTATTTT. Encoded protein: CASSQEGTSGRKQYF.

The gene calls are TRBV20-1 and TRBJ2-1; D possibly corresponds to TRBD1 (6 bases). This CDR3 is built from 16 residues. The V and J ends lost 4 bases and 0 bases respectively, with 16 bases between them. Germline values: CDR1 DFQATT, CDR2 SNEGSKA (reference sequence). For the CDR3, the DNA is TGCAGTGCTAAGTCCCTGGGGGCGTTCTCCTACAATGAGCAGTTCTTC. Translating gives CSAKSLGAFSYNEQFF.

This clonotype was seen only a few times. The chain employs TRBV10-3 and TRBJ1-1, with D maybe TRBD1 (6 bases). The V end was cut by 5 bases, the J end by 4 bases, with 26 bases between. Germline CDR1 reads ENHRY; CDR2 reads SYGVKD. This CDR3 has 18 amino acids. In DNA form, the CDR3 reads TGTGCCATCAGTTCCGATATCGGGACAACTTCTGGGGGCACTGAAGCTTTCTTT. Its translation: CAISSDIGTTSGGTEAFF.

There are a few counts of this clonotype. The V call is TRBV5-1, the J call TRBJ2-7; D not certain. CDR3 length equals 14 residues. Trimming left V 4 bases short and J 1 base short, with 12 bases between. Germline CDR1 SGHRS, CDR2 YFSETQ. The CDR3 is CASSPSGESYEQYF. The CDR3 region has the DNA TGCGCCAGCAGCCCCAGTGGCGAATCCTACGAGCAGTACTTC.

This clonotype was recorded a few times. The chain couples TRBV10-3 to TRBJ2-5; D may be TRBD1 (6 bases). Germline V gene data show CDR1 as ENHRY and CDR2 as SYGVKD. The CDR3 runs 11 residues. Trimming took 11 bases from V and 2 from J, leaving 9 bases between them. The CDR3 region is CASGQQETQYF. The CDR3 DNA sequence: TGTGCCTCGGGACAACAAGAGACCCAGTACTTC.

CDR3 DNA sequence: TGTGCCAGCAGTTCTCAGGTTGGTGAGCAGTTCTTC. Translating gives CASSSQVGEQFF. J is TRBJ2-1 and V is TRBV6-5; D is unclear. CDR3 length: 12 amino acids. The germline CDR1 and CDR2 sequences are MNHEY and SVGAGI. Trimming took 4 bases from V and 9 from J, leaving 10 bases between them.

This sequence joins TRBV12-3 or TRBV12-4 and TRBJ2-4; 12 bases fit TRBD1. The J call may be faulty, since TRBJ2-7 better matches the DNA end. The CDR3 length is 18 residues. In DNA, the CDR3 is TGTGCCAGCAGTTCGGGACAGGGGGCGCCCGGGGTAAACTACGAGCAGTACTTC. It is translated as CASSSGQGAPGVNYEQYF.

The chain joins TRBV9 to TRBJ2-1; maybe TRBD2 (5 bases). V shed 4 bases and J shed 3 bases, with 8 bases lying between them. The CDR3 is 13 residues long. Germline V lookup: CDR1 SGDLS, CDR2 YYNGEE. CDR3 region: CASSTTIYNEQFF. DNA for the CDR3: TGTGCCAGCAGCACGACTATCTACAATGAGCAGTTCTTC.

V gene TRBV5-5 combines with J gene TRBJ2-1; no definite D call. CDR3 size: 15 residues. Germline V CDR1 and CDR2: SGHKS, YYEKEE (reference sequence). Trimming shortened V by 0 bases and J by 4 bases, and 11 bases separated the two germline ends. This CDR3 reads CASSLAAERYNEQFF. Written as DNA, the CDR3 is TGTGCCAGCAGCTTGGCTGCGGAGAGATACAATGAGCAGTTCTTC.

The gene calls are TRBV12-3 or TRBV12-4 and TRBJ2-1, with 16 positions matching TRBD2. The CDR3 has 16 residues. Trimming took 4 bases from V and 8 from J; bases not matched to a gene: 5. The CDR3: CASSSGTSGRVDEQFF. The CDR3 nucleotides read TGTGCCAGCAGTTCCGGGACTAGCGGGAGGGTAGATGAGCAGTTCTTC.

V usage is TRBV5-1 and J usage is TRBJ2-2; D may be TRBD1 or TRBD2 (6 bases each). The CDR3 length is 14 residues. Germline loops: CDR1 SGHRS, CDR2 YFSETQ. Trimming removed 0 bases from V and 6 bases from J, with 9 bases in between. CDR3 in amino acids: CASSLDGGAGELFF. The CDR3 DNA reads TGCGCCAGCAGCTTGGACGGGGGCGCCGGGGAGCTGTTTTTT.

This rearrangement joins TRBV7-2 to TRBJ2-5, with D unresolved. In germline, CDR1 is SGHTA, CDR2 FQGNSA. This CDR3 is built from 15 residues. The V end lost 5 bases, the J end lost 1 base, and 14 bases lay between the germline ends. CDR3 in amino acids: CASSEQKGAQETQYF. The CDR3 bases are TGTGCCAGCAGCGAGCAGAAGGGCGCCCAAGAGACCCAGTACTTC.

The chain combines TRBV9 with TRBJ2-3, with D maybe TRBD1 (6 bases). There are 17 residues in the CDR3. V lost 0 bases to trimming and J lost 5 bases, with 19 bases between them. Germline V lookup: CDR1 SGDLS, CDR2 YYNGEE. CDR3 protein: CASSVDPGQSPGDTQYF. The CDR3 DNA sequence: TGTGCCAGCAGCGTAGACCCGGGACAAAGCCCTGGAGATACGCAGTATTTT.

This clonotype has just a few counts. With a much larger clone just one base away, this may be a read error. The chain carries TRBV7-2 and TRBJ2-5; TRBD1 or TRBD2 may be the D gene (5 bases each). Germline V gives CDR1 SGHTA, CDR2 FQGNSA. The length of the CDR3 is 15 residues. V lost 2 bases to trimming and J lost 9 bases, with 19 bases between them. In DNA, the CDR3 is TGTGCCAGCAGCTTATCTCTCGAGACGGGGACGGCCCAGTACTTC. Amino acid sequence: CASSLSLETGTAQYF.

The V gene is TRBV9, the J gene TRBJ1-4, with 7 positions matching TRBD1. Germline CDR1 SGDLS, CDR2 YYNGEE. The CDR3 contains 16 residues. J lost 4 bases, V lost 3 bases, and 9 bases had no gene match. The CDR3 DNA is TGTGCCAGCAGCGGAAGACAGGGAGAGTATAATGAAAAACTGTTTTTT. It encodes CASSGRQGEYNEKLFF.

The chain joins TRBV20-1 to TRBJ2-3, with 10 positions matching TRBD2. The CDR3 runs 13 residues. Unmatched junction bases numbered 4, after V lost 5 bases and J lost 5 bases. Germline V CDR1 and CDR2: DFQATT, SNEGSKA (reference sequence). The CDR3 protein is CSAEREGGDTQYF. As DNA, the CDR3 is TGCAGTGCTGAGCGGGAGGGCGGAGATACGCAGTATTTT.

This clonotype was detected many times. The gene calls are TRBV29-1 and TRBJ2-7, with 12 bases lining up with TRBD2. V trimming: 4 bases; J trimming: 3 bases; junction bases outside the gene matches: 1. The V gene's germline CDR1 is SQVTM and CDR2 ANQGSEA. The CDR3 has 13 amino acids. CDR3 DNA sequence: TGCAGCGTTGGGACTAGCGGGAACTACGAGCAGTACTTC. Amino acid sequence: CSVGTSGNYEQYF.

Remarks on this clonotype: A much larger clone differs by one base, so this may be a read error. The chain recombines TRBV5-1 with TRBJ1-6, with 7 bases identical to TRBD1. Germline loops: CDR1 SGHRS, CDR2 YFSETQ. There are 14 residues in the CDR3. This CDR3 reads CASSEGQSHSPPHF. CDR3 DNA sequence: TGCGCCAGCAGCGAGGGACAGTCTCATTCACCCCCCCACTTT.

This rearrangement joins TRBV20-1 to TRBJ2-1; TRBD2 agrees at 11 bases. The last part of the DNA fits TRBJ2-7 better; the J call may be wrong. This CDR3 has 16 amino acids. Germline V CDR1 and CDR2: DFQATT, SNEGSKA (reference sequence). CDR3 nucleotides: TGCAGTGCTAGTATAGCGGGAGGGTCCTCCTACAATGAGCAGTACTTC. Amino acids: CSASIAGGSSYNEQYF.

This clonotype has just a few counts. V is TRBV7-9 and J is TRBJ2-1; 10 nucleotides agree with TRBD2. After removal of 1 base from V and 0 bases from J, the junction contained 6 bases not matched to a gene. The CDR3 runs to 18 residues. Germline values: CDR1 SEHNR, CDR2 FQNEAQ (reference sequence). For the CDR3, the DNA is TGTGCCAGCAGCTTAGAACTAGCGGGAACCGACTCCTACAATGAGCAGTTCTTC. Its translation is CASSLELAGTDSYNEQFF.

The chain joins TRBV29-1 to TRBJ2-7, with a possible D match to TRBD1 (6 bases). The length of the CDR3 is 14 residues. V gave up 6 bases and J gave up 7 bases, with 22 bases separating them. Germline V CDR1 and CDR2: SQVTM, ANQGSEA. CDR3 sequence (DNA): TGCAGCGTGGAACCGGGACAAGGAGTGTCGGAGCAGTACTTC. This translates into CSVEPGQGVSEQYF.

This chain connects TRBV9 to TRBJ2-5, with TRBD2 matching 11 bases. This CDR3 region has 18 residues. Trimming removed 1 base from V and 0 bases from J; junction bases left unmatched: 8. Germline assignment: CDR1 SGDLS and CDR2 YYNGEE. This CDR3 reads CASSVTLGTSGYQETQYF. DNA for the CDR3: TGTGCCAGCAGCGTAACCTTAGGGACTAGCGGCTACCAAGAGACCCAGTACTTC. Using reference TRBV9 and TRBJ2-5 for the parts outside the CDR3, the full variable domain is DSGVTQTPKHLITATGQRVTLRCSPRSGDLSVYWYQQSLDQGLQFLIQYYNGEERAKGNILERFSAQQFPDLHSELNLSSLELGDSALYFCASSVTLGTSGYQETQYFGPGTRLLVL.